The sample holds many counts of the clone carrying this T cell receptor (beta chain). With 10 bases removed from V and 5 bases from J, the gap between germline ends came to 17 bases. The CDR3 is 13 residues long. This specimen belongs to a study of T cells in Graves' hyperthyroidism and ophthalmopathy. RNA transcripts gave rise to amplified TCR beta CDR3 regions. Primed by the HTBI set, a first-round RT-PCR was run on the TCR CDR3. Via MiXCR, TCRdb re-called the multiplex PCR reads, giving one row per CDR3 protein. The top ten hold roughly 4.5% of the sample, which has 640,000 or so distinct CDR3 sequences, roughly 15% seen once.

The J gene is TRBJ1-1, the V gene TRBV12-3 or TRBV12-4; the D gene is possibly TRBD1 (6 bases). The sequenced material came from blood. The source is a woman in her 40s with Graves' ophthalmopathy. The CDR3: CANFVQGETEAFF. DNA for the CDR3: TGTGCCAACTTTGTACAGGGCGAAACTGAAGCTTTCTTT.